These 18 T cell receptor beta chains originate from one sample sequenced in a study of control samples from healthy donors and cancer patients. Clones were read by immunoSEQ multiplex PCR, and TCRdb kept only the in-frame ones, dropping some. Here the sample spans about 220,000 clones, 85% to 95% being singletons. The specimen was blood. These receptors were taken from a man between 45 and 60 years old in good health.

This clone was recorded only once. The V and J genes are TRBV6-5 and TRBJ2-1; D possibly corresponds to TRBD1 (6 bases). The CDR3 is made up of 13 amino acids. Germline V gene sequence: CDR1 MNHEY, CDR2 SVGAGI. Trimming removed 2 bases at V and 8 bases at J, with 10 bases between. CDR3 protein: CASSYQGPDEQFF. The DNA of the CDR3 is TGTGCCAGCAGTTACCAGGGGCCGGATGAGCAGTTCTTC.

V and J are TRBV28 and TRBJ2-5; TRBD1 or TRBD2 may be the D gene (5 bases each). Trimming took 5 bases from V and 7 from J, leaving 17 bases between them. The CDR3 spans 14 residues. CDR1 and CDR2 (germline): MDHEN, SYDVKM. The DNA for the CDR3 is TGTGCCAGCAGTGTCGGGACCCCGAGGGGGACCCAGTACTTC. Residues: CASSVGTPRGTQYF.

The chain combines TRBV28 with TRBJ1-2; maybe TRBD1 (6 bases). Between the trimmed V and J ends, which lost 7 bases and 10 bases, there was a span of 22 bases. CDR1 is MDHEN, CDR2 SYDVKM, per germline. This CDR3 has 14 residues. CDR3 sequence (DNA): TGTGCCAGCAACCCCAGAGGGGGGTTCCGCCTCTACACCTTC. This encodes CASNPRGGFRLYTF.

This chain connects TRBV9 to TRBJ2-1, with D perhaps assigned TRBD1 or TRBD2 (5 bases each). Deletions cut 3 bases from V and 4 bases from J, with 11 bases between. The CDR3 consists of 14 residues. Germline CDR1 is SGDLS and CDR2 is YYNGEE. The CDR3 protein is CASSAREIYNEQFF. CDR3 sequence (DNA): TGTGCCAGCAGCGCCAGGGAGATATACAATGAGCAGTTCTTC.

V gene TRBV5-4 combines with J gene TRBJ2-2; D may be TRBD1 (6 bases). The CDR3 consists of 18 residues. In germline, CDR1 is SGHNT, CDR2 YYREEE (reference sequence). V lost 4 bases, J lost 0 bases, and 19 bases lay in between. The DNA for the CDR3 is TGTGCCAGCAGCACGGGTCCAGGGGCGATCCCGAACACCGGGGAGCTGTTTTTT. It encodes CASSTGPGAIPNTGELFF.

The V call is TRBV5-1, the J call TRBJ2-5; no clear D. The germline V gene has CDR1 SGHRS and CDR2 YFSETQ. The V gene lost 3 bases and the J gene lost 0 bases, with 6 bases spanning the gap. CDR3 size: 13 residues. The DNA of the CDR3 is TGCGCCAGCAGCTCCGGACACCAAGAGACCCAGTACTTC. This codes for CASSSGHQETQYF.

The chain recombines TRBV5-1 with TRBJ2-1; no reliable D call. Per germline, CDR1 SGHRS and CDR2 YFSETQ. V lost 0 bases and J 8 bases, leaving 12 bases between the germline ends. The CDR3 spans 14 residues. The CDR3 spells CASSLEWGLDEQFF. The CDR3 DNA sequence: TGCGCCAGCAGCTTGGAATGGGGTCTGGATGAGCAGTTCTTC.

The rearrangement joins TRBV9 to TRBJ2-5; 7 bases align to TRBD2. V lost 1 base to trimming and J lost 2 bases; unmatched junction nucleotides: 5. Germline V gives CDR1 SGDLS, CDR2 YYNGEE. The CDR3 has 15 residues. CDR3 loop: CASSVIPGGQETQYF. As DNA, the CDR3 is TGTGCCAGCAGCGTAATCCCGGGGGGACAAGAGACCCAGTACTTC.

The chain carries TRBV5-1 and TRBJ1-1; the D is unclear. Germline CDR1 is SGHRS and CDR2 is YFSETQ. The CDR3 is made up of 15 amino acids. V gave up 4 bases and J gave up 0 bases, with 13 bases separating them. The CDR3 here is CASSDPSKMNTEAFF. In nucleotides, the CDR3 is TGCGCCAGCAGCGACCCCAGTAAGATGAACACTGAAGCTTTCTTT. Drawing the rest from reference TRBV5-1 and TRBJ1-1, the complete variable domain is KAGVTQTPRYLIKTRGQQVTLSCSPISGHRSVSWYQQTPGQGLQFLFEYFSETQRNKGNFPGRFSGRQFSNSRSEMNVSTLELGDSALYLCASSDPSKMNTEAFFGQGTRLTVV.

CDR3: CASSLGKRGGRNEQYF. In DNA, the CDR3 is TGTGCCAGCAGCTTAGGAAAGCGGGGGGGCCGCAACGAGCAGTACTTC. This chain connects TRBV13 to TRBJ2-7; 10 positions agree with TRBD2. This CDR3 comprises 16 residues. Trimming at V came to 0 bases and at J to 5 bases, leaving 7 bases not matched to a gene. CDR1 is PRHDT and CDR2 is FYEKMQ in the germline V gene (reference sequence).

The V call is TRBV19, the J call TRBJ2-1, with D perhaps matching TRBD1 (6 bases). From germline, CDR1 is LNHDA and CDR2 SQIVND (reference sequence). V was cut by 5 bases and J by 12 bases, with 14 bases left in between. The CDR3 sequence is 12 residues long. The CDR3 DNA sequence: TGTGCCAGTAGTGAACAGGGTGAGTCGCAGTTCTTC. This translates into CASSEQGESQFF.

This clone was recorded once. The rearrangement links TRBV5-1 to TRBJ1-3, with unresolved D. Germline values: CDR1 SGHRS, CDR2 YFSETQ. V was clipped by 0 bases and J by 0 bases, with 10 bases between them. The CDR3 extends over 16 amino acids. CDR3 loop: CASSLALWSSGNTIYF. In nucleotides, the CDR3 is TGCGCCAGCAGCTTGGCCTTGTGGAGCTCTGGAAACACCATATATTTT.

This clone was counted a single time. The rearrangement uses TRBV3-1 (or the pseudogene TRBV3-2) and TRBJ2-7, with a possible D match to TRBD2 (6 bases). V lost 3 bases and J lost 3, with 12 bases in between. Germline CDR1 reads LGHDT; CDR2 reads YNNKEL (reference sequence). The CDR3 covers 14 residues. The CDR3 bases are TGTGCCAGCAGCCATCCAGGAGCGGGCTACGAGCAGTACTTC. Translating it yields CASSHPGAGYEQYF.

The J gene is TRBJ2-7, the V gene TRBV29-1; 7 bases fit TRBD1. The trim removed 7 bases at V and 2 bases at J, leaving 2 bases unmatched. Per germline, CDR1 SQVTM and CDR2 ANQGSEA. The CDR3 sequence is 11 residues long. CDR3 bases: TGCAGCGCTGGGACAGCCTACGAGCAGTACGTC. Protein sequence: CSAGTAYEQYV.

This chain connects TRBV9 to TRBJ2-3; D is perhaps TRBD1 (6 bases). The V end lost 4 bases, the J end lost 3 bases, and 12 bases lay between the germline ends. The CDR3 consists of 14 residues. The V gene's germline CDR1 is SGDLS and CDR2 YYNGEE. CDR3 sequence: CASSKVQGTDTQYF. In nucleotides, the CDR3 is TGTGCCAGCAGCAAAGTACAGGGAACAGATACGCAGTATTTT. The full variable domain, in which reference TRBV9 and TRBJ2-3 provide the parts outside the CDR3, is DSGVTQTPKHLITATGQRVTLRCSPRSGDLSVYWYQQSLDQGLQFLIQYYNGEERAKGNILERFSAQQFPDLHSELNLSSLELGDSALYFCASSKVQGTDTQYFGPGTRLTVL.

This sequence joins TRBV3-1 (or the pseudogene TRBV3-2) and TRBJ1-4; perhaps TRBD1 as D (5 bases). Trimming pared 0 bases from V and 0 bases from J, leaving 8 bases between. Germline-derived CDR1 and CDR2 are LGHDT and YNNKEL (reference sequence). The CDR3 is 16 amino acids. CDR3: CASSQDGAPTNEKLFF. Here the CDR3 DNA reads TGTGCCAGCAGCCAAGATGGGGCCCCAACTAATGAAAAACTGTTTTTT.

The rearrangement joins TRBV10-2 to TRBJ1-1; 9 nucleotides agree with TRBD1. This CDR3 comprises 17 residues. Trimming at V came to 0 bases and at J to 3 bases, leaving 8 bases not matched to a gene. Germline V gives CDR1 WSHSY, CDR2 SAAADI. Here the CDR3 reads CASSESLGQGKDTEAFF. The CDR3 DNA is TGCGCCAGCAGTGAGTCGCTTGGACAGGGGAAGGACACTGAAGCTTTCTTT.

The chain links TRBV3-1 (or the pseudogene TRBV3-2) to TRBJ2-5; D gene uncertain. V lost 3 bases, J lost 4 bases, and 9 bases lay in between. The germline V gene encodes CDR1 LGHDT and CDR2 YNNKEL (reference sequence). This CDR3 region has 13 residues. This CDR3 reads CASSQDLSETQYF. CDR3 in DNA: TGTGCCAGCAGCCAGGATCTTTCAGAGACCCAGTACTTC.